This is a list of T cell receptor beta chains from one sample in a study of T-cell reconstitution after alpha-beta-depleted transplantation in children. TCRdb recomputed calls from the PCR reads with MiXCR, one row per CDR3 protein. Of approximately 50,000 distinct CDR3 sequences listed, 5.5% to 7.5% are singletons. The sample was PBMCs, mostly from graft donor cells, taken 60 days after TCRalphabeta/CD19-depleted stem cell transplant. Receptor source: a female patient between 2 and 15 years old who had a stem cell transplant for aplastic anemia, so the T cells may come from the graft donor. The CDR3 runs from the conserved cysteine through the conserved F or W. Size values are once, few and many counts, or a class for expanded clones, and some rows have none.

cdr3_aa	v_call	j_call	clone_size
CASSQDVGLAGVGTDTQYF	TRBV4-1	TRBJ2-3	many
CSADPRGDTQYF	TRBV20-1	TRBJ2-3	many
CSAGGAGEEAFF	TRBV20-1	TRBJ1-1	many
CATREQAGTSTDTQYF	TRBV28	TRBJ2-3	many
CASSMETYNQPQHF	TRBV12-3/TRBV12-4	TRBJ1-5	many
CASSSLIGEAFF	TRBV11-2	TRBJ1-1	many
CATSDGLYNEQFF	TRBV24-1	TRBJ2-1	few
CSVEGGQAGNLQETQYF	TRBV29-1	TRBJ2-5	many
CSARVSTGVGETQYF	TRBV20-1	TRBJ2-5	many
CANRQGAFYEQYF	TRBV5-1	TRBJ2-7	many
CSARVTSGGTSEQYF	TRBV20-1	TRBJ2-7	many
CASSYFGGNSPLHF	TRBV25-1	TRBJ1-6	NA
CSASGQADYEQYF	TRBV20-1	TRBJ2-7	many
CSALEGQGATGELFF	TRBV20-1	TRBJ2-2	many
CSARSGRAGNEQFF	TRBV20-1	TRBJ2-1	many
CASSLARGEEQYF	TRBV5-1	TRBJ2-7	few
CASSPWAGLATGELFF	TRBV18	TRBJ2-2	many
CSARDLLAGFTYEQYF	TRBV20-1	TRBJ2-7	few
CASSILAGAYNEQFF	TRBV5-1	TRBJ2-1	many
CASRETGKGGNQPQHF	TRBV6-5	TRBJ1-5	NA
CSASRSSYNEQFF	TRBV20-1	TRBJ2-1	many
CSARPTLGAAYEQYF	TRBV20-1	TRBJ2-7	many
CASSARQGNTGELFF	TRBV7-6	TRBJ2-2	NA
CASSRDRAQIYEQYF	TRBV5-4	TRBJ2-7	many
CASSLAATGGTEAFF	TRBV7-9	TRBJ1-1	few
CASSRGGGTDTQYF	TRBV12-3/TRBV12-4	TRBJ2-3	many
CASSLAKHSGANVLTF	TRBV12-3/TRBV12-4	TRBJ2-6	many
CASRLEEAGVQYF	TRBV6-1	TRBJ2-7	few
CASSSTTGYNSPLHF	TRBV5-1	TRBJ1-6	many
CASSQGLAGGYNEQFF	TRBV3-1	TRBJ2-1	many
CASSLGAGGHNEQFF	TRBV11-3	TRBJ2-1	few
CASSPRQGSGELFF	TRBV11-1	TRBJ2-2	many
CASSHRGLSTDTQYF	TRBV18	TRBJ2-3	NA
CASSPLSWTGGNTGELFF	TRBV18	TRBJ2-2	NA
CASSPPPGGPVSYGYTF	TRBV9	TRBJ1-2	few
CASSLGGFSNQPQHF	TRBV5-6	TRBJ1-5	many
CASSQDQERGLGNIQYF	TRBV4-1	TRBJ2-4	many
CASSGTVRGFTDTQYF	TRBV3-1	TRBJ2-3	NA
CASSSGGLQETQYF	TRBV7-8	TRBJ2-5	many
CSAMIGHLNSPLHF	TRBV20-1	TRBJ1-6	many
CASSFPSRSGDHVYTQYF	TRBV5-1	TRBJ2-3	NA
CAISGRENQPQHF	TRBV10-3	TRBJ1-5	many